The present T cell receptor beta chain was sequenced within a study of radiation and T cells in renal cell carcinoma. V was cut by 3 bases and J by 6 bases, with 17 bases left in between. The CDR3 is 15 amino acids. From germline, CDR1 is KGHSH and CDR2 LQKENI. The time point is: blood 4 weeks post-SBRT, at nephrectomy. Treatment described: 15 Gy SBRT to primary tumor, nephrectomy 4 weeks later. Data came from immunoSEQ multiplex PCR; TCRdb stores just in-frame clones and leaves some out. The table has fewer than 80,000 clones, around 78% seen once. Sample: blood, taken from a patient whose treatment included radiotherapy and nephrectomy. This sequence joins TRBV18 and TRBJ1-2; D is ambiguous. This TCR derives from a woman aged 55-69 years with renal cell carcinoma. The CDR3 sequence: CASSPFHEAVNGYTF. DNA for the CDR3: TGTGCCAGCTCACCGTTTCATGAGGCGGTTAATGGCTACACCTTC.